This T cell receptor (beta chain) originates from a study of T cells after yellow fever vaccination. On the study more broadly: Preparation of fractions with low cell numbers was performed using SMART-Seq v4 Ultra Low Input. Whole-study results and caveats: In FACS-sorted repertoires, abundant clonotypes from the bulk population could appear as contaminants. Re-detected after boosting: most primary clones, 96% of CD4 and 75% to 90% of CD8. The CD4 and CD8 compartments had a small share of their clonotypes in common.

J gave up 3 bases and V 6 bases, and 5 bases lay outside the gene matches. The CDR3 covers 14 residues. In this sample, this clonotype turned up a few times. No antigen is known for it. TCRdb called the 5' RACE reads again in MiXCR, with one record for every CDR3 protein. The sample records hundreds of thousands of distinct CDR3 sequences, around 13% being singletons. The chain uses TRBV12-3 or TRBV12-4 and TRBJ1-1; 9 nucleotides line up with TRBD1. The source was CD4+ T cells sorted from PBMCs, collected 15 days after the yellow fever booster vaccination. The receptor was derived from a man between 18 and 35 years old who received the YFV17D yellow fever vaccine. CDR3 amino acids: CASSLTGGDTEAFF. CDR3 in DNA: TGTGCCAGCAGCCTGACAGGGGGGGACACTGAAGCTTTCTTT.